This T cell receptor beta chain was captured by sequencing in a study of blood T cells in healthy people across ages. Study outcomes and limitations: Whereas aged donors had fewer naive CD4+ cells, long-lived donors had more of them and higher diversity. PBMC samples, being unsorted, prevented any conclusive comparison of naive and antigen-experienced cells.

This clonotype was recorded only once. Its antigen remains unknown. The CDR3 length is 15 residues. Germline CDR1 MGHDK, CDR2 SYGVNS. V lost 3 bases to trimming and J lost 3 bases; unmatched junction nucleotides: 4. Primed by a sample-barcoded 5' primer and a J-beta primer mix, a second PCR proceeded for 7 to 11 cycles. TCRdb used MiXCR to reprocess the 5' RACE reads, holding one entry per CDR3 protein. The sample lists 1,300,000 or so distinct CDR3 sequences, around 55% occurring once. The chain combines TRBV25-1 with TRBJ2-1, with TRBD2 identical over 8 bases. The clonotype comes from a man younger than 35 in good health. The specimen was blood. The CDR3 loop is CASSDSLAGYNEQFF. CDR3 in DNA: TGTGCCAGCAGTGATTCCCTAGCGGGCTACAATGAGCAGTTCTTC.